Listed here are 25 T cell receptor beta chains from one sample, sequenced in a study of OX40 agonist ivuxolimab in advanced cancers. The table came from immunoSEQ multiplex PCR; TCRdb's copy has only in-frame clones and leaves some out. The table records 76,000 or so clones, approximately 85% of them present only once. The starting material was CD4+ or CD8+ T cells sorted from blood, obtained in a trial of the OX40 agonist ivuxolimab. The receptors shown here come from an adult with an advanced solid tumor such as melanoma, head and neck, liver or kidney cancer.

This clone was observed once. An end of the junction does not agree with germline; a read error may underlie this. In DNA form, the CDR3 reads TGTGCCAGCCCACCTAACGGGGGGAATCTTTACGAGCAGTACTTC. It yields the protein CASPPNGGNLYEQYF. The V and J genes are TRBV18 and TRBJ2-7, with 7 positions matching TRBD2. Germline lookup yields CDR1 KGHSH and CDR2 LQKENI. The CDR3 contains 15 residues.

The rearrangement uses TRBV2 and TRBJ1-3; D is perhaps TRBD1 (5 bases). The CDR3 is 15 amino acids. CDR1 is SNHLY and CDR2 is FYNNEI in the germline V gene. V shed 6 bases and J shed 4 bases, with 16 bases lying between them. Written as DNA, the CDR3 is TGTGCCAGCAGCGATTGGGTGGGGCCAGGAAACACCATATATTTT. Its translation: CASSDWVGPGNTIYF.

V and J are TRBV29-1 and TRBJ2-3, with 13 bases fitting TRBD2. This CDR3 comprises 15 residues. V shed 7 bases and J 3 bases; nucleotides not matched to a gene: 7. Germline values: CDR1 SQVTM, CDR2 ANQGSEA. The chain's CDR3 is CSAGLAGVGTDTQYF. DNA of the CDR3: TGCAGCGCAGGACTAGCGGGAGTGGGGACAGATACGCAGTATTTT.

This clone has only a few counts. The chain employs TRBV5-4 and TRBJ2-6, with D unclear. CDR3 length: 15 amino acids. V lost 0 bases to trimming and J lost 1 base, with 5 bases between them. The V gene's germline CDR1 is SGHNT and CDR2 YYREEE (reference sequence). CDR3 sequence reads: CASSLGYSGANVLTF. CDR3 sequence (DNA): TGTGCCAGCAGCTTGGGCTATTCTGGGGCCAACGTCCTGACTTTC.

The chain has TRBV29-1 and TRBJ1-1; 8 nucleotides align to TRBD1. V dropped 7 bases and J dropped 3; count of bases not matched to a gene: 10. The CDR3 loop spans 14 amino acids. Germline V gene lookup returns CDR1 SQVTM and CDR2 ANQGSEA. Here the CDR3 reads CSATPGQEDTEAFF. The CDR3 DNA reads TGCAGCGCGACGCCGGGACAGGAGGACACTGAAGCTTTCTTT. Variable domain in full (rest from reference TRBV29-1 and TRBJ1-1): SAVISQKPSRDICQRGTSLTIQCQVDSQVTMMFWYRQQPGQSLTLIATANQGSEATYESGFVIDKFPISRPNLTFSTLTVSNMSPEDSSIYLCSATPGQEDTEAFFGQGTRLTVV.

The chain carries TRBV5-1 and TRBJ1-6, with D possibly matching TRBD1 (5 bases). Between the trimmed V and J ends, which lost 3 bases and 3 bases, there was a span of 10 bases. This CDR3 spans 15 amino acids. Per germline, CDR1 SGHRS and CDR2 YFSETQ. CDR3 in amino acids: CASSSGTDYNSPLHF. The CDR3 DNA follows: TGCGCCAGCAGCTCCGGGACGGACTATAATTCACCCCTCCACTTT.

On this clone itself: One end of the junction does not line up with germline, which may come from a read error. The chain employs TRBV6-1 and TRBJ2-1; 11 nucleotides match TRBD2. In germline, CDR1 is MNHNS, CDR2 SASEGT. The CDR3 has 12 amino acids. The CDR3 protein is CASSVDTSGGLF. CDR3 nucleotides: TGTGCCAGCAGTGTCGACACTAGCGGGGGACTCTTC.

The chain combines TRBV6-5 with TRBJ2-1, with a possible D match to TRBD1 (6 bases). Germline V CDR1 and CDR2: MNHEY, SVGAGI. This CDR3 has 15 residues. Trimming stripped 5 bases from V and 5 bases from J, with 16 bases between. CDR3 protein: CASSHDRSVNNEQFF. The CDR3 nucleotides read TGTGCCAGCAGTCACGACAGGTCCGTAAACAATGAGCAGTTCTTC.

The table lists this clone with a count of one. This chain uses TRBV5-4 with TRBJ2-5, with D hard to call. TRBJ2-7 matches the DNA end more closely, so the J call is doubtful. This CDR3 region has 13 residues. Germline V CDR1 and CDR2: SGHNT, YYREEE (reference sequence). The CDR3 sequence is CASSLDRSYEQYF. The CDR3 DNA reads TGTGCCAGCAGCTTGGACAGATCCTACGAGCAGTACTTC.

CDR3 region: CASSFNGLTYEQYF. The CDR3 nucleotides read TGCGCCAGCAGCTTTAACGGACTAACCTACGAGCAGTACTTC. The chain combines TRBV5-1 with TRBJ2-5; a weak D match, TRBD2 (6 bases). The last part of the DNA fits TRBJ2-7 better; the J call may be wrong. CDR1 and CDR2 (germline): SGHRS, YFSETQ. The CDR3 extends over 14 amino acids.

In this sample, this clone turned up a few times. V and J are TRBV7-9 and TRBJ2-5, with TRBD2 as a possible D gene (7 bases). The CDR3 sequence is 13 residues long. Trimming took off 5 bases at V and 6 bases at J, with 13 bases between the two ends. From germline, CDR1 is SEHNR and CDR2 FQNEAQ (reference sequence). The CDR3 bases are TGTGCCAGCAGCCAAGGGGGAGGGAAGACCCAGTACTTC. This gives the protein CASSQGGGKTQYF.

This chain uses TRBV7-2 with TRBJ2-3; no firm D call. V was pared by 6 bases and J by 0 bases, with 4 bases between. CDR3 size: 12 residues. Germline assignment: CDR1 SGHTA and CDR2 FQGNSA. In DNA form, the CDR3 reads TGTGCCAGCAGTGCTAGCACAGATACGCAGTATTTT. Its protein product is CASSASTDTQYF.

J is TRBJ2-7 and V is TRBV10-3, with 8 positions matching TRBD2. CDR1 is ENHRY and CDR2 is SYGVKD in the germline V gene. The CDR3 has 13 amino acids. Trimming took 11 bases from V and 3 from J; bases not matched to a gene: 9. CDR3: CASRAGDRYEQYF. The CDR3 DNA reads as TGTGCCTCTAGAGCGGGAGACCGCTACGAGCAGTACTTC.

J is TRBJ1-2 and V is TRBV5-3; D uncertain. TRBV5-3 is marked as an open reading frame, function uncertain. V was trimmed by 3 bases and J by 4 bases, leaving 22 bases between them. CDR3 length: 17 amino acids. In nucleotides, the CDR3 is TGTGCCAGAAGCTGTAACCTAGCCCTTGGACGGGGCTATGGCTACACCTTC. Translated: CARSCNLALGRGYGYTF.

This clone was seen only a few times. The V and J genes are TRBV27 and TRBJ1-2, with D possibly being TRBD1 (5 bases). This CDR3 region has 15 residues. V dropped 7 bases and J dropped 4 bases, with 19 bases sitting between them. The germline CDR1 and CDR2 sequences are MNHEY and SMNVEV (reference sequence). Here the CDR3 reads CASTFTPDSIYGYTF. DNA for the CDR3: TGTGCCAGCACCTTCACCCCCGACAGTATCTATGGCTACACCTTC.

There are a few counts of this clone. The chain carries TRBV7-2 and TRBJ2-7; D call uncertain. The germline V gene encodes CDR1 SGHTA and CDR2 FQGNSA. V lost 4 bases and J 4 bases, leaving 2 bases between the germline ends. The CDR3 is 10 residues long. The chain's CDR3 is CASSYYEQYF. The CDR3 DNA reads as TGTGCCAGCAGCTATTACGAGCAGTACTTC.

This clone was recorded a few times. This chain joins TRBV5-5 and TRBJ1-1; no firm D call. Looked up from germline, CDR1 is SGHKS and CDR2 is YYEKEE (reference sequence). The CDR3 covers 15 residues. With 0 bases removed from V and 6 bases from J, the gap between germline ends came to 15 bases. CDR3 bases: TGTGCCAGCAGCTTGGCCCCCCTTATGAGCGCTGAAGCTTTCTTT. Translation gives CASSLAPLMSAEAFF.

This clone was recorded once. The gene calls are TRBV11-2 and TRBJ2-1; D is ambiguous. The CDR3 covers 15 residues. V lost 5 bases and J lost 3, with 14 bases in between. In germline, CDR1 is SGHAT, CDR2 FQNNGV. The CDR3 DNA is TGTGCCAGCAGCCCACCTGGTGGTGTCTACAATGAGCAGTTCTTC. Its translation: CASSPPGGVYNEQFF.

The chain is built from TRBV10-3 and TRBJ1-2; D is perhaps TRBD1 (5 bases). Germline CDR1 is ENHRY and CDR2 is SYGVKD. The CDR3 length is 13 residues. Trimming left V 10 bases short and J 2 bases short, with 14 bases between. The DNA of the CDR3 is TGTGCCAGCAGCCTCGGACACAACTATGGCTACACCTTC. It encodes CASSLGHNYGYTF.

The chain employs TRBV7-3 and TRBJ1-5; 7 bases line up with TRBD1. There are 15 residues in the CDR3. Germline CDR1 SGHTA, CDR2 FQGTGA. V was pared by 3 bases and J by 3 bases, with 5 bases of the junction left unmatched. The CDR3 spells CASSLRQGNNQPQHF. CDR3 coding DNA: TGTGCCAGCAGCTTGAGACAGGGAAACAATCAGCCCCAGCATTTT.

The J gene is TRBJ2-2, the V gene TRBV6-6; D ambiguous. The germline gives CDR1 MNHNY, CDR2 SVGAGI (reference sequence). CDR3 length: 15 residues. The V and J ends lost 2 bases and 5 bases respectively, with 12 bases between them. The CDR3 DNA sequence: TGTGCCAGCAGTTACGCCTCCGGAGCTACCGGGGAGCTGTTTTTT. This codes for CASSYASGATGELFF.

The chain recombines TRBV5-1 with TRBJ2-7; 9 bases are shared with TRBD1. J was trimmed by 6 bases and V by 4 bases; bases with no gene match: 2. The CDR3 totals 12 residues. Germline lookup yields CDR1 SGHRS and CDR2 YFSETQ. The CDR3 region is CASSTDRGEQYF. CDR3 nucleotides: TGCGCCAGCAGCACGGACAGGGGCGAGCAGTACTTC.

The chain couples TRBV19 to TRBJ2-2; maybe TRBD1 (6 bases). Germline CDR1 reads LNHDA; CDR2 reads SQIVND (reference sequence). With 6 bases removed from V and 4 bases from J, the gap between germline ends came to 15 bases. The CDR3 spans 15 residues. The CDR3 here is CASRLNRAGTGELFF. The CDR3 nucleotides read TGTGCCAGTAGGCTAAACAGGGCCGGCACCGGGGAGCTGTTTTTT.

The chain couples TRBV19 to TRBJ1-5; TRBD1 matches 7 bases. The CDR3 consists of 15 residues. Looked up from germline, CDR1 is LNHDA and CDR2 is SQIVND (reference sequence). Trimming cost V 4 bases and J 0 bases; bases outside gene matches: 3. CDR3 in amino acids: CASSTGTVSNQPQHF. The CDR3 region has the DNA TGTGCCAGTAGTACCGGGACAGTTAGCAATCAGCCCCAGCATTTT.

The chain uses TRBV9 and TRBJ2-1; maybe TRBD2 (5 bases). Looked up from germline, CDR1 is SGDLS and CDR2 is YYNGEE. V was cut by 3 bases and J by 4 bases, with 17 bases left in between. The CDR3 spans 16 residues. The CDR3: CASSGAAPERYNEQFF. CDR3 sequence (DNA): TGTGCCAGCAGCGGGGCAGCCCCAGAGCGGTACAATGAGCAGTTCTTC.